A selection of T cell receptor beta chains follows, all from one sample in a study of T-cell memory formation after mild COVID-19. Via MiXCR, TCRdb re-called the 5' RACE reads, giving one row per CDR3 protein. Among around 190,000 distinct CDR3 sequences listed, around 20% were seen once. Sequences were obtained from PBMCs or a T cell subset sorted from them (not recorded which). Every receptor here comes from a young man who had mild COVID-19 (a few samples of this study predate the infection). Cell type and time point are not known. CDR3s include the opening cysteine and the closing phenylalanine or tryptophan. A D gene is named only where the DNA matches it firmly. Where a row states a size, it is once, few, many or the class of an expanded clone; other rows omit it.

clone size	V gene	D gene	J gene	CDR3 protein	CDR3 DNA
.	TRBV9	.	TRBJ1-1	CASSVERDTEAFF	TGTGCCAGCAGCGTAGAGAGGGACACTGAAGCTTTCTTT
.	TRBV14	TRBD1	TRBJ2-1	CASSQGDSKYNEQFF	TGTGCCAGCAGCCAAGGGGACAGTAAATACAATGAGCAGTTCTTC
few	TRBV9	.	TRBJ1-3	CASSVGGTSGNTIYF	TGTGCCAGCAGCGTAGGAGGAACCTCTGGAAACACCATATATTTT
few	TRBV4-3	.	TRBJ2-5	CASSQDLSWEETQYF	TGCGCCAGCAGCCAAGATCTATCGTGGGAGGAGACCCAGTACTTC
.	TRBV6-5	TRBD1	TRBJ2-3	CASSLGQVADTQYF	TGTGCCAGCAGCCTGGGACAGGTCGCAGATACGCAGTATTTT
.	TRBV19	.	TRBJ1-3	CASREGTAQGNTIYF	TGTGCCAGTAGGGAAGGGACGGCGCAAGGAAACACCATATATTTT
.	TRBV3-1	TRBD1	TRBJ1-1	CASSHLGDREAFF	TGTGCCAGCAGCCACCTAGGGGACAGGGAAGCTTTCTTT
few	TRBV29-1	.	TRBJ2-7	CSASLRGGPEQYF	TGCAGCGCATCCCTCCGCGGGGGCCCCGAGCAGTACTTC
.	TRBV18	.	TRBJ1-1	CASSPDQTNTEAFF	TGTGCCAGCTCACCCGACCAGACGAACACTGAAGCTTTCTTT
.	TRBV20-1	.	TRBJ2-3	CSARAGTSPEDTQYF	TGCAGTGCTAGAGCCGGGACGAGCCCCGAGGATACGCAGTATTTT
.	TRBV6-1	.	TRBJ1-1	CASSVSRGERTEAFF	TGTGCCAGCAGTGTTTCCAGGGGAGAAAGGACTGAAGCTTTCTTT
few	TRBV5-1	.	TRBJ2-3	CASSPGAVLTDTQYF	TGCGCCAGCAGCCCAGGGGCAGTTCTCACAGATACGCAGTATTTT
.	TRBV5-5	TRBD1	TRBJ1-1	CASSSVQGAQAFF	TGTGCCAGCAGCTCGGTCCAGGGGGCGCAGGCTTTCTTT
many	TRBV7-9	.	TRBJ1-2	CASSPDPYGYTF	TGTGCCAGCAGCCCGGACCCTTATGGCTACACCTTC
.	TRBV7-2	.	TRBJ1-1	CASSLAPNTEAFF	TGTGCCAGCAGCTTAGCTCCGAACACTGAAGCTTTCTTT
few	TRBV25-1	.	TRBJ1-1	CASSRTGGVFEAFF	TGTGCCAGCAGTCGGACGGGTGGGGTGTTTGAAGCTTTCTTT
many	TRBV27	.	TRBJ2-3	CASSFWARRADTQYF	TGTGCCAGCAGTTTTTGGGCCAGACGGGCAGATACGCAGTATTTT
.	TRBV18	.	TRBJ2-3	CASSPRKGTDTQYF	TGTGCCAGCTCACCGCGGAAGGGCACAGATACGCAGTATTTT
few	TRBV6-1	.	TRBJ1-6	CASSEMTVGNSPLHF	TGTGCCAGCAGTGAGATGACCGTGGGCAATTCACCCCTCCACTTT
many	TRBV20-1	.	TRBJ1-1	CSAIGATEAFF	TGCAGCGCTATAGGGGCCACGGAAGCTTTCTTT
few	TRBV18	.	TRBJ2-5	CASSVSTGRETQYF	TGTGCCAGCTCGGTATCGACAGGCCGGGAGACCCAGTACTTC
.	TRBV2	.	TRBJ2-1	CASSVAGVSEQFF	TGTGCCAGCAGTGTTGCAGGGGTCAGTGAGCAGTTCTTC
few	TRBV20-1	TRBD1	TRBJ1-5	CSARGTGGQPQHF	TGCAGTGCTCGGGGGACAGGTGGTCAGCCCCAGCATTTT